This T cell receptor (beta chain) was profiled in a study of control samples from healthy donors and cancer patients. The germline V gene has CDR1 LNHDA and CDR2 SQIVND (reference sequence). V was clipped by 3 bases and J by 4 bases; unmatched bases: 4. The CDR3 length is 14 residues. The repertoire was sequenced with immunoSEQ multiplex PCR; TCRdb's copy has only in-frame clones and lacks some. The repertoire includes approximately 90,000 clones, about 89% of them detected once, and under 25% sits in the top ten. J is TRBJ2-5 and V is TRBV19, with 8 bases aligning to TRBD1. The TCR originated in a man aged 25 to 40 in good health. The sequenced sample was blood. DNA of the CDR3: TGTGCCAGTAGTATTCTGCAGGGGGCAGAGACCCAGTACTTC. Translating it yields CASSILQGAETQYF.